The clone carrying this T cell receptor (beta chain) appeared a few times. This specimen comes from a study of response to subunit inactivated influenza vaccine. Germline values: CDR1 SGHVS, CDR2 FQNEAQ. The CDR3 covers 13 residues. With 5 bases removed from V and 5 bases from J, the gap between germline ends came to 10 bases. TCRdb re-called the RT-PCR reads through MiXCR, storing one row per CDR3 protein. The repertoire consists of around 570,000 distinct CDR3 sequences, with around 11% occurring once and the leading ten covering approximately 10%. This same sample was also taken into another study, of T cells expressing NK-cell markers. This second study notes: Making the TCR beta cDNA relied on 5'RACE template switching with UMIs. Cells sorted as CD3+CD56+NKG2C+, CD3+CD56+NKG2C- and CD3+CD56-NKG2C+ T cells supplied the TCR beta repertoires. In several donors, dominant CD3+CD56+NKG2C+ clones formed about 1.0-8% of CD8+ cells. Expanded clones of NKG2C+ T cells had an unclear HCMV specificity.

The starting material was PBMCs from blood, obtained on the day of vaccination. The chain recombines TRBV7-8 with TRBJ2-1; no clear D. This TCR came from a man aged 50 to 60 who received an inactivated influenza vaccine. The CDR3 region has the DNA TGTGCCAGCAGCCCACGACTGAACAATGAGCAGTTCTTC. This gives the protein CASSPRLNNEQFF.